Listed below are T cell receptor beta chains from one sample, sequenced in a study of T cell responses to AZD1222 COVID-19 vaccine. Sequencing was performed with immunoSEQ multiplex PCR; in TCRdb, only in-frame clones are kept and a portion is missing. Altogether approximately 130,000 clones are present, roughly nine tenths being singletons, with the ten largest covering approximately 9.8%. The source was peripheral blood, collected 28 days after the second AZD1222 dose. These receptors all come from an adult who received the AZD1222 COVID-19 vaccine. Both conserved end residues are part of each CDR3. The D gene is left open where the match is weak. Only part of the rows carry a size: once, few, many, or a class if the clone is expanded.

clone_size	d_call	v_call	j_call	cdr3_nt	cdr3_aa
once	NA	TRBV18	TRBJ1-1	TGTGCCAGCTACGGTCAGGGTCTGGGGACTGAAGCTTTCTTT	CASYGQGLGTEAFF
NA	TRBD1	TRBV28	TRBJ1-1	TGTGCCAGCAGCCGTGGACAGGATTGGACTGAAGCTTTCTTT	CASSRGQDWTEAFF
NA	NA	TRBV5-8	TRBJ1-2	TGTGCCAGCAGGCCCGCAGGGAACTATGGCTACACCTTC	CASRPAGNYGYTF
few	TRBD1	TRBV6-5	TRBJ1-2	TGTGCCAGCAGTCCCGGGACAGGGATGAATGGCTACACCTTC	CASSPGTGMNGYTF
once	TRBD2	TRBV30	TRBJ2-7	TGTGCCTGGACCTCCTCTCGGGGGCTCGGACTAGCGGGGTTATACGAGCAGTACTTC	CAWTSSRGLGLAGLYEQYF
NA	NA	TRBV2	TRBJ1-1	TGTGCCAGCAGTGAACTGGGGGTTGAAGCTTTCTTT	CASSELGVEAFF
NA	NA	TRBV7-9	TRBJ1-1	TGTGCCAGCAGCCTAGGACCCAATGGAGCTTTCTTT	CASSLGPNGAFF
NA	NA	TRBV30	TRBJ1-2	TGTGCCTGGAGTGCAGCAGGAGCTAACTATGGCTACACCTTC	CAWSAAGANYGYTF
NA	NA	TRBV6-2/TRBV6-3	TRBJ1-1	TGTGCCAGCAGTTACCTCCTAGGTCCCTTCATGAACACTGAAGCTTTCTTT	CASSYLLGPFMNTEAFF
NA	TRBD1	TRBV29-1	TRBJ2-3	TGCAGCGTTGACATTTGGGGACAGGGGGCCGGATTGAACACAGATACGCAGTATTTT	CSVDIWGQGAGLNTDTQYF
NA	NA	TRBV19	TRBJ1-2	TGTGCCAGTTCGGACAGCGACTCTAACTATGGCTACACCTTC	CASSDSDSNYGYTF
NA	TRBD1	TRBV15	TRBJ2-7	TGTGCCACCAGCAGAGGAGGATCAGGGGGCTACGAGCAGTACTTC	CATSRGGSGGYEQYF
NA	NA	TRBV12-3/TRBV12-4	TRBJ1-3	TGTGCCAGCACCGGCCTAAACGGAAACACCATATATTTT	CASTGLNGNTIYF
NA	NA	TRBV19	TRBJ2-1	TGTGCCAGTAGGGTGGGAGCCCTTACCAATGAGCAGTTCTTC	CASRVGALTNEQFF
NA	TRBD1	TRBV7-9	TRBJ2-3	TGTGCCAGCAGCGAAAACAGGGGTTCGTTGGCAGATACGCAGTATTTT	CASSENRGSLADTQYF
NA	NA	TRBV6-5	TRBJ1-4	TGTGCCAGCAGGGGTGGCGGAGCAACTAATGAAAAACTGTTTTTT	CASRGGGATNEKLFF
few	TRBD1	TRBV5-4	TRBJ2-3	TGTGCCAGCACCGGACAGGGGGAAGATACGCAGTATTTT	CASTGQGEDTQYF
once	NA	TRBV18	TRBJ1-1	TGTGCCAGCTCACCAACGACCGATTCGGGAGCTTTCTTT	CASSPTTDSGAFF
NA	NA	TRBV18	TRBJ2-7	TGTGCCAGCTCCACCGGGACTTCCCTATACGAGCAGTACTTC	CASSTGTSLYEQYF
NA	TRBD1	TRBV5-5	TRBJ2-7	TGTGCCAGCAGCTTGGAGTGGGACAGAGCCTACGAGCAGTACTTC	CASSLEWDRAYEQYF
NA	TRBD1	TRBV11-3	TRBJ2-7	TGTGCCAGCAGCCCGGACAGGTGGTCCTACGAGCAGTACTTC	CASSPDRWSYEQYF
NA	NA	TRBV5-1	TRBJ1-1	TGCGCCAGCAGCTTTTCGGGGGGGATAGTAGCTTTCTTT	CASSFSGGIVAFF
NA	TRBD1	TRBV5-1	TRBJ1-6	TGCGCCAGCAAACCTCCAGGACAGGATTCTAATTCACCCCTCCACTTT	CASKPPGQDSNSPLHF
NA	NA	TRBV18	TRBJ1-2	TGTGCCACCAAAGTCCGGGGCAACTATGGCTACACCTTC	CATKVRGNYGYTF
NA	TRBD1	TRBV5-5	TRBJ2-2	TGTGCCAGCGAGCTGAGGACAGGGTCTACACTCAGATTACCCGGGGAGCTGTTTTTT	CASELRTGSTLRLPGELFF
NA	TRBD1	TRBV30	TRBJ1-1	TGTGCCTGGAGTGTAGGATGGACAGGGGACACTGAAGCTTTCTTT	CAWSVGWTGDTEAFF
NA	NA	TRBV5-5	TRBJ1-1	TGTGCCAGCAGCCCCCCCGGGGCGATGAACACTGAAGCTTTCTTT	CASSPPGAMNTEAFF
NA	NA	TRBV6-6	TRBJ2-7	TGTGCCAGCAGTGTTGGTCCTTTAGGGCGCTACGAGCAGTACTTC	CASSVGPLGRYEQYF
NA	TRBD1	TRBV19	TRBJ1-6	TGTGCCAGTAGAGCCTCGGGGGGACAGCAAAATTCACCCCTCCACTTT	CASRASGGQQNSPLHF